Given below is one TCR beta chain in context. Antigen unknown. MiXCR, applied by TCRdb to the reads, yields one record per CDR3 protein. Counted here are 200,000 or so distinct CDR3 sequences, roughly 34% occurring once; the ten biggest clones make up around 60%. The sample comes from a study of T cell repertoires in cytomegalovirus infection. Across the study: Matching HLA type, along with CMV infection, was indicated by public TCR beta signatures. General study findings and limits: The response measured ex vivo was dominated by TCR beta clonotypes (HLA-C-restricted and CMV-specific). Carriers of CMV plus the relevant HLA were identified by cumulative public TCR beta family frequency.

Losses at the gene ends were 6 bases for V and 2 bases for J; bases not matched to a gene: 7. In germline, CDR1 is SNHLY, CDR2 FYNNEI. CDR3 size: 15 residues. The sample here was CD8+ T cells from cultured PBMCs, taken from culture after CMV antigen stimulation. V and J are TRBV2 and TRBJ2-7, with 10 bases fitting TRBD1. This clonotype was obtained from a human donor in good health (CMV status not recorded). Some clones in this sample may be carry-over from other donors' samples. The DNA of the CDR3 is TGTGCCAGCAGCCCAGCTGGACAGGGGGCCTACGAGCAGTACTTC. Protein sequence: CASSPAGQGAYEQYF.